Listed below are T cell receptor beta chains from one sample, sequenced in a study of shared clonotypes between healthy human individuals. The data were produced by immunoSEQ multiplex PCR, yet TCRdb's version contains in-frame clones alone and is incomplete. The sample contains roughly 1,100,000 clones, about 76% of which appear only once. The sample comprised memory CD4+ T cells sorted from blood. These receptors came from a man aged 18 to 30 in good health. CDR3s include the opening cysteine and the closing phenylalanine or tryptophan. Fields, in order: CDR3 protein, CDR3 DNA, CDR3 length, clone size, D gene, V gene, J gene. D genes are given only for firm matches. Some rows have no size entry. The others give once, few or many, or a class for an expanded clone.

CDR3 protein: CASSQETGGAGGNTIYF
CDR3 DNA: TGCGCCAGCAGCCAAGAAACAGGGGGCGCGGGAGGAAACACCATATATTTT
CDR3 length: 17
clone size: .
D gene: TRBD1
V gene: TRBV4-1
J gene: TRBJ1-3

CDR3 protein: CASSNRDYEQYF
CDR3 DNA: TGTGCCAGCAGTAACAGGGATTACGAGCAGTACTTC
CDR3 length: 12
clone size: .
D gene: .
V gene: TRBV7-9
J gene: TRBJ2-7

CDR3 protein: CASSRGLNYGYTF
CDR3 DNA: TGTGCCAGTAGTAGGGGTCTTAACTATGGCTACACCTTC
CDR3 length: 13
clone size: .
D gene: .
V gene: TRBV19
J gene: TRBJ1-2

CDR3 protein: CASSLGFQVQEYF
CDR3 DNA: TGTGCCAGCAGCTTGGGGTTCCAGGTTCAGGAGTATTTT
CDR3 length: 13
clone size: many
D gene: .
V gene: TRBV5-8
J gene: TRBJ2-3

CDR3 protein: CAISVGTDTQYF
CDR3 DNA: TGTGCCATCAGTGTGGGGACAGATACGCAGTATTTT
CDR3 length: 12
clone size: .
D gene: .
V gene: TRBV10-3
J gene: TRBJ2-3

CDR3 protein: CASSPQGNTEAFF
CDR3 DNA: TGTGCCAGCAGCCCACAGGGGAACACTGAAGCTTTCTTT
CDR3 length: 13
clone size: few
D gene: .
V gene: TRBV7-9
J gene: TRBJ1-1

CDR3 protein: CASKRGFSSYNEQFF
CDR3 DNA: TGTGCCAGCAAGCGGGGTTTTAGCTCCTACAATGAGCAGTTCTTC
CDR3 length: 15
clone size: .
D gene: TRBD2
V gene: TRBV5-8
J gene: TRBJ2-1

CDR3 protein: CASSLGGRPRYNEQFF
CDR3 DNA: TGTGCCAGCAGCTTAGGAGGGCGTCCCCGCTACAATGAGCAGTTCTTC
CDR3 length: 16
clone size: .
D gene: .
V gene: TRBV7-2
J gene: TRBJ2-1

CDR3 protein: CASSFRSYGYTF
CDR3 DNA: TGTGCCAGCAGCTTCAGATCCTATGGCTACACCTTC
CDR3 length: 12
clone size: .
D gene: .
V gene: TRBV7-2
J gene: TRBJ1-2

CDR3 protein: CASRRGGQGNTEAFF
CDR3 DNA: TGTGCCAGCAGACGCGGAGGACAGGGCAACACTGAAGCTTTCTTT
CDR3 length: 15
clone size: .
D gene: TRBD1
V gene: TRBV6-1
J gene: TRBJ1-1

CDR3 protein: CASSIDGSDSGANVLTF
CDR3 DNA: TGTGCCAGTAGTATAGATGGGAGCGACTCTGGGGCCAACGTCCTGACTTTC
CDR3 length: 17
clone size: .
D gene: .
V gene: TRBV19
J gene: TRBJ2-6

CDR3 protein: CATRISGANVLTF
CDR3 DNA: TGTGCCACGCGGATTTCTGGGGCCAACGTCCTGACTTTC
CDR3 length: 13
clone size: few
D gene: .
V gene: TRBV28
J gene: TRBJ2-6

CDR3 protein: CASSLGTGGADQPQHF
CDR3 DNA: TGTGCCAGCAGTTTGGGGACAGGGGGGGCGGATCAGCCCCAGCATTTT
CDR3 length: 16
clone size: .
D gene: TRBD1
V gene: TRBV27
J gene: TRBJ1-5

CDR3 protein: CASSSTGGYPQHF
CDR3 DNA: TGTGCCAGCAGCTCAACTGGGGGGTACCCCCAGCATTTT
CDR3 length: 13
clone size: .
D gene: .
V gene: TRBV7-2
J gene: TRBJ1-5

CDR3 protein: CASSQQGGMGDTQYF
CDR3 DNA: TGTGCCAGCAGCCAGCAGGGCGGGATGGGAGATACGCAGTATTTT
CDR3 length: 15
clone size: .
D gene: .
V gene: TRBV11-2
J gene: TRBJ2-3

CDR3 protein: CAWGSYNEKLFF
CDR3 DNA: TGTGCCTGGGGCAGTTATAATGAAAAACTGTTTTTT
CDR3 length: 12
clone size: .
D gene: .
V gene: TRBV30
J gene: TRBJ1-4

CDR3 protein: CASSYAPPTGVEKLFF
CDR3 DNA: TGTGCCAGCAGTTACGCTCCACCGACCGGGGTCGAAAAACTGTTTTTT
CDR3 length: 16
clone size: .
D gene: .
V gene: TRBV6-5
J gene: TRBJ1-4

CDR3 protein: CASSQDWGEVNQPQHF
CDR3 DNA: TGCGCCAGCAGCCAAGATTGGGGCGAGGTCAATCAGCCCCAGCATTTT
CDR3 length: 16
clone size: .
D gene: .
V gene: TRBV4-3
J gene: TRBJ1-5

CDR3 protein: CASSNGLAGGNEQFF
CDR3 DNA: TGTGCCAGCAGCAACGGACTAGCGGGAGGGAATGAGCAGTTCTTC
CDR3 length: 15
clone size: many
D gene: TRBD2
V gene: TRBV7-2
J gene: TRBJ2-1

CDR3 protein: CASSLVGGGFQTYEQYF
CDR3 DNA: TGTGCCAGCAGCTTAGTCGGCGGGGGATTCCAAACCTACGAGCAGTACTTC
CDR3 length: 17
clone size: .
D gene: TRBD2
V gene: TRBV7-2
J gene: TRBJ2-7

CDR3 protein: CAWSGANQPQHF
CDR3 DNA: TGTGCCTGGAGTGGTGCGAATCAGCCCCAGCATTTT
CDR3 length: 12
clone size: .
D gene: .
V gene: TRBV30
J gene: TRBJ1-5

CDR3 protein: CASSESESVAFF
CDR3 DNA: TGTGCCAGCAGTGAGAGTGAGTCCGTGGCTTTCTTT
CDR3 length: 12
clone size: .
D gene: .
V gene: TRBV25-1
J gene: TRBJ1-1

CDR3 protein: CAWSRGQSSYEQYF
CDR3 DNA: TGTGCCTGGAGTCGGGGACAGAGCTCCTACGAGCAGTACTTC
CDR3 length: 14
clone size: .
D gene: TRBD1
V gene: TRBV30
J gene: TRBJ2-7

CDR3 protein: CASSLLAGGRADTQYF
CDR3 DNA: TGTGCCAGCAGTTTACTAGCGGGGGGGCGGGCAGATACGCAGTATTTT
CDR3 length: 16
clone size: many
D gene: TRBD2
V gene: TRBV28
J gene: TRBJ2-3

CDR3 protein: CASSLSTGANVLTF
CDR3 DNA: TGTGCCAGCAGCTTAAGTACTGGGGCCAACGTCCTGACTTTC
CDR3 length: 14
clone size: .
D gene: .
V gene: TRBV7-2
J gene: TRBJ2-6

CDR3 protein: CASSFTTGELFF
CDR3 DNA: TGTGCCAGCAGCTTTACCACCGGGGAGCTGTTTTTT
CDR3 length: 12
clone size: .
D gene: .
V gene: TRBV6-6
J gene: TRBJ2-2

CDR3 protein: CASRASGSGETQYF
CDR3 DNA: TGTGCCAGCCGGGCTAGCGGGAGTGGTGAGACCCAGTACTTC
CDR3 length: 14
clone size: .
D gene: TRBD2
V gene: TRBV6-5
J gene: TRBJ2-5

CDR3 protein: CASRLGNKETQYF
CDR3 DNA: TGCGCCAGCAGACTCGGGAACAAAGAGACCCAGTACTTC
CDR3 length: 13
clone size: .
D gene: .
V gene: TRBV5-1
J gene: TRBJ2-5

CDR3 protein: CASKEQGVTGELFF
CDR3 DNA: TGTGCCAGCAAGGAACAGGGGGTCACCGGGGAGCTGTTTTTT
CDR3 length: 14
clone size: .
D gene: TRBD1
V gene: TRBV6-5
J gene: TRBJ2-2

CDR3 protein: CASSPRTASSTDTQYF
CDR3 DNA: TGTGCCAGCAGCCCCCGGACAGCCTCTAGCACAGATACGCAGTATTTT
CDR3 length: 16
clone size: .
D gene: .
V gene: TRBV9
J gene: TRBJ2-3

CDR3 protein: CASSLGPGEAFF
CDR3 DNA: TGTGCCAGCTCACTGGGTCCAGGTGAAGCTTTCTTT
CDR3 length: 12
clone size: .
D gene: .
V gene: TRBV18
J gene: TRBJ1-1

CDR3 protein: CASSWTGGETQYF
CDR3 DNA: TGTGCCAGCAGCTGGACAGGCGGAGAGACCCAGTACTTC
CDR3 length: 13
clone size: few
D gene: TRBD1
V gene: TRBV7-2
J gene: TRBJ2-5

CDR3 protein: CSVGTYTDTQYF
CDR3 DNA: TGCAGCGTCGGGACCTACACAGATACGCAGTATTTT
CDR3 length: 12
clone size: .
D gene: .
V gene: TRBV29-1
J gene: TRBJ2-3

CDR3 protein: CASSNPGTAYQPQHF
CDR3 DNA: TGTGCCAGCAGTAATCCCGGGACAGCATATCAGCCCCAGCATTTT
CDR3 length: 15
clone size: .
D gene: TRBD1
V gene: TRBV6-1
J gene: TRBJ1-5

CDR3 protein: CASRETGAQGVGYTF
CDR3 DNA: TGTGCCAGCAGGGAGACAGGGGCGCAGGGTGTTGGCTACACCTTC
CDR3 length: 15
clone size: .
D gene: TRBD1
V gene: TRBV27
J gene: TRBJ1-2

CDR3 protein: CASSLGGGGGYTF
CDR3 DNA: TGCGCCAGCAGCTTGGGAGGCGGAGGTGGCTACACCTTC
CDR3 length: 13
clone size: .
D gene: .
V gene: TRBV5-1
J gene: TRBJ1-2

CDR3 protein: CASSTNPGGGQTGELFF
CDR3 DNA: TGTGCCAGCAGCACCAACCCCGGCGGGGGGCAGACCGGGGAGCTGTTTTTT
CDR3 length: 17
clone size: few
D gene: TRBD2
V gene: TRBV14
J gene: TRBJ2-2

CDR3 protein: CASSSQDRGNPYEQYF
CDR3 DNA: TGTGCCAGCAGCTCGCAGGACAGGGGAAACCCCTACGAGCAGTACTTC
CDR3 length: 16
clone size: .
D gene: TRBD1
V gene: TRBV7-9
J gene: TRBJ2-7

CDR3 protein: CASRSQEQTYNSPLHF
CDR3 DNA: TGTGCCAGCAGGAGTCAGGAACAGACTTATAATTCACCCCTCCACTTT
CDR3 length: 16
clone size: .
D gene: .
V gene: TRBV5-4
J gene: TRBJ1-6

CDR3 protein: CASSLALVGQGRHEQYF
CDR3 DNA: TGTGCCAGCAGCTTAGCGTTAGTGGGACAGGGGCGGCACGAGCAGTACTTC
CDR3 length: 17
clone size: .
D gene: TRBD1
V gene: TRBV7-2
J gene: TRBJ2-7

CDR3 protein: CASTPTAGGYEQYF
CDR3 DNA: TGCGCCAGCACCCCTACCGCAGGGGGCTACGAGCAGTACTTC
CDR3 length: 14
clone size: once
D gene: TRBD1
V gene: TRBV5-1
J gene: TRBJ2-7

CDR3 protein: CASSLASTEGATLHF
CDR3 DNA: TGTGCCAGCAGCTTAGCATCGACAGAGGGGGCCACCCTCCACTTT
CDR3 length: 15
clone size: once
D gene: TRBD1
V gene: TRBV7-9
J gene: TRBJ1-6

CDR3 protein: CASSTPAGGGTTRETQYF
CDR3 DNA: TGTGCCAGCAGCACCCCGGCCGGGGGGGGGACCACCAGAGAGACCCAGTACTTC
CDR3 length: 18
clone size: .
D gene: TRBD2
V gene: TRBV5-6
J gene: TRBJ2-5

CDR3 protein: CASSGPGEGKETQYF
CDR3 DNA: TGTGCCAGCAGTGGCCCGGGGGAGGGCAAAGAGACCCAGTACTTC
CDR3 length: 15
clone size: .
D gene: TRBD2
V gene: TRBV2
J gene: TRBJ2-5

CDR3 protein: CASSFRTPRGEKLFF
CDR3 DNA: TGTGCCAGCAGTTTTCGTACCCCGAGGGGTGAAAAACTGTTTTTT
CDR3 length: 15
clone size: once
D gene: .
V gene: TRBV28
J gene: TRBJ1-4

CDR3 protein: CASTQRAGATYYEQYF
CDR3 DNA: TGTGCCAGCACCCAGCGGGCGGGAGCTACCTACTACGAGCAGTACTTC
CDR3 length: 16
clone size: few
D gene: TRBD2
V gene: TRBV7-8
J gene: TRBJ2-7

CDR3 protein: CASSEFKAYQGYTF
CDR3 DNA: TGTGCCAGCAGTGAATTTAAGGCATATCAGGGCTACACCTTC
CDR3 length: 14
clone size: once
D gene: .
V gene: TRBV2
J gene: TRBJ1-2

CDR3 protein: CATGGKAGSNTGELFF
CDR3 DNA: TGTGCCACGGGGGGTAAAGCGGGCTCGAACACCGGGGAGCTGTTTTTT
CDR3 length: 16
clone size: many
D gene: TRBD2
V gene: TRBV11-2
J gene: TRBJ2-2

CDR3 protein: CATGLAGGTYNEQFF
CDR3 DNA: TGTGCCACGGGACTAGCGGGGGGTACCTACAATGAGCAGTTCTTC
CDR3 length: 15
clone size: .
D gene: TRBD2
V gene: TRBV10-3
J gene: TRBJ2-1

CDR3 protein: CASSRQPSYEQYF
CDR3 DNA: TGTGCCAGCAGCCGCCAGCCTAGCTACGAGCAGTACTTC
CDR3 length: 13
clone size: .
D gene: .
V gene: TRBV5-5
J gene: TRBJ2-7

CDR3 protein: CASSLSMGDAEAFF
CDR3 DNA: TGTGCCAGCAGCTTAAGCATGGGGGACGCTGAAGCTTTCTTT
CDR3 length: 14
clone size: .
D gene: .
V gene: TRBV7-8
J gene: TRBJ1-1

CDR3 protein: CASSQSETQYF
CDR3 DNA: TGCGCCAGCAGCCAAAGCGAGACCCAGTACTTC
CDR3 length: 11
clone size: .
D gene: .
V gene: TRBV5-1
J gene: TRBJ2-5

CDR3 protein: CSVMGLAGETQYF
CDR3 DNA: TGCAGCGTTATGGGACTAGCAGGGGAGACCCAGTACTTC
CDR3 length: 13
clone size: .
D gene: TRBD2
V gene: TRBV29-1
J gene: TRBJ2-5

CDR3 protein: CASSLDRAGALQFF
CDR3 DNA: TGTGCCAGCAGCTTAGATCGGGCGGGAGCCCTGCAGTTCTTC
CDR3 length: 14
clone size: .
D gene: TRBD2
V gene: TRBV11-3
J gene: TRBJ2-1

CDR3 protein: CASSEPGRNTEAFF
CDR3 DNA: TGTGCCAGCAGTGAACCGGGACGGAACACTGAAGCTTTCTTT
CDR3 length: 14
clone size: .
D gene: .
V gene: TRBV6-1
J gene: TRBJ1-1

CDR3 protein: CASSPQGVDTQYF
CDR3 DNA: TGTGCCAGCAGCCCACAGGGGGTAGATACGCAGTATTTT
CDR3 length: 13
clone size: .
D gene: TRBD1
V gene: TRBV11-3
J gene: TRBJ2-3

CDR3 protein: CASSLGGLTGNTIYF
CDR3 DNA: TGCGCCAGCAGCTTAGGAGGGTTGACTGGAAACACCATATATTTT
CDR3 length: 15
clone size: .
D gene: .
V gene: TRBV5-1
J gene: TRBJ1-3

CDR3 protein: CASTPEGAPNTEAFF
CDR3 DNA: TGTGCCAGCACCCCGGAAGGGGCGCCGAACACTGAAGCTTTCTTT
CDR3 length: 15
clone size: .
D gene: .
V gene: TRBV28
J gene: TRBJ1-1

CDR3 protein: CAISESDKGRNEQFF
CDR3 DNA: TGTGCCATCAGTGAGTCGGATAAGGGTAGGAATGAGCAGTTCTTC
CDR3 length: 15
clone size: .
D gene: .
V gene: TRBV10-3
J gene: TRBJ2-1